The rows below give T cell receptor beta chains drawn from one sample of a study of blood T cell repertoires in COVID-19. This table comes from immunoSEQ multiplex PCR, and its TCRdb copy is limited to in-frame clones, with some not included. In the table there are approximately 65,000 clones, more than 60% of which are singletons. Sequenced: peripheral blood. Source of these receptors: a woman older than 75 with active or convalescent COVID-19. Both conserved end residues are part of each CDR3. A D gene is named only where the DNA matches it firmly. Clone size is shown for a subset of rows, as once, few, many or a class of expanded clone.

CDR3 DNA: TGTGCCAGCAGTATTAAACCGACAGGGGGCAATGGCACAGATACGCAGTATTTT
CDR3 protein: CASSIKPTGGNGTDTQYF
CDR3 length: 18
clone size: .
J gene: TRBJ2-3
V gene: TRBV25-1
D gene: TRBD1

CDR3 DNA: TGTGCCAGCAGCAGGGACAGCTATGGCTACACCTTC
CDR3 protein: CASSRDSYGYTF
CDR3 length: 12
clone size: once
J gene: TRBJ1-2
V gene: TRBV5-6
D gene: TRBD1

CDR3 DNA: TGTGCCAGCAGTGAAGCGGCACAGGGTACCTATGGCTACACCTTC
CDR3 protein: CASSEAAQGTYGYTF
CDR3 length: 15
clone size: once
J gene: TRBJ1-2
V gene: TRBV6-1
D gene: .

CDR3 DNA: TGCGCCAGCAGCTTGAACGGGAATCAGCCCCAGCATTTT
CDR3 protein: CASSLNGNQPQHF
CDR3 length: 13
clone size: .
J gene: TRBJ1-5
V gene: TRBV5-1
D gene: .

CDR3 DNA: TGTGCCAGCAGCTTAGGGGGTCACGACAGCTCCTACGAGCAGTACTTC
CDR3 protein: CASSLGGHDSSYEQYF
CDR3 length: 16
clone size: .
J gene: TRBJ2-7
V gene: TRBV11-3
D gene: .

CDR3 DNA: TGCAGTGCTAGGCAGGGAAACACCATATATTTT
CDR3 protein: CSARQGNTIYF
CDR3 length: 11
clone size: .
J gene: TRBJ1-3
V gene: TRBV20-1
D gene: .

CDR3 DNA: TGTGCCTGGAGTACCCCAGGGTGGGATCAGCCCCAGCATTTT
CDR3 protein: CAWSTPGWDQPQHF
CDR3 length: 14
clone size: .
J gene: TRBJ1-5
V gene: TRBV30
D gene: .

CDR3 DNA: TGTGCCAGCAGTTTGGTCCAGATGGGGGCCAACACTGAAGCTTTCTTT
CDR3 protein: CASSLVQMGANTEAFF
CDR3 length: 16
clone size: .
J gene: TRBJ1-1
V gene: TRBV27
D gene: .

CDR3 DNA: TGTGCCAGCAGCGGGGTGGTGCCGGGACAGGGGTTTGGCACAGATACGCAGTATTTT
CDR3 protein: CASSGVVPGQGFGTDTQYF
CDR3 length: 19
clone size: .
J gene: TRBJ2-3
V gene: TRBV5-5
D gene: TRBD1

CDR3 DNA: TGTGCCAGTAGTATGATAGGAGGGGCCCTCGGCGAGCAGTACTTC
CDR3 protein: CASSMIGGALGEQYF
CDR3 length: 15
clone size: .
J gene: TRBJ2-7
V gene: TRBV19
D gene: .

CDR3 DNA: TGTGCCAGCAGCGTATCGGGGGAGACCCAGTACTTC
CDR3 protein: CASSVSGETQYF
CDR3 length: 12
clone size: .
J gene: TRBJ2-5
V gene: TRBV9
D gene: .

CDR3 DNA: TGTGCCAGCAGTGCCGACAGGGCGGTTGGCTACACCTTC
CDR3 protein: CASSADRAVGYTF
CDR3 length: 13
clone size: once
J gene: TRBJ1-2
V gene: TRBV2
D gene: TRBD1

CDR3 DNA: TGTGCCAGTAGTATAGATGGGAGGGGTACCACCGGGGAGCTGTTTTTT
CDR3 protein: CASSIDGRGTTGELFF
CDR3 length: 16
clone size: .
J gene: TRBJ2-2
V gene: TRBV19
D gene: TRBD2

CDR3 DNA: TGTGCCATAGGGAGCTCCTACGAGCAGTACTTC
CDR3 protein: CAIGSSYEQYF
CDR3 length: 11
clone size: .
J gene: TRBJ2-7
V gene: TRBV10-3
D gene: .

CDR3 DNA: TGTGCCAGCAGCTCACCGGGACAGGGGGCCTACGAGCAGTACTTC
CDR3 protein: CASSSPGQGAYEQYF
CDR3 length: 15
clone size: .
J gene: TRBJ2-7
V gene: TRBV6-5
D gene: TRBD1

CDR3 DNA: TGCGCCAGCAGCCAGACTAGCCGGAGGGACCAGTACTTC
CDR3 protein: CASSQTSRRDQYF
CDR3 length: 13
clone size: .
J gene: TRBJ2-5
V gene: TRBV4-1
D gene: TRBD2

CDR3 DNA: TGTGCCAGCAGCTCCCCTGGACAGTCCGACCGGCGGAACACCATATATTTT
CDR3 protein: CASSSPGQSDRRNTIYF
CDR3 length: 17
clone size: .
J gene: TRBJ1-3
V gene: TRBV7-9
D gene: .

CDR3 DNA: TGTGCCAGCAACCCGGGACTAGCGGATTACAATGAGCAGTTCTTC
CDR3 protein: CASNPGLADYNEQFF
CDR3 length: 15
clone size: .
J gene: TRBJ2-1
V gene: TRBV9
D gene: TRBD2

CDR3 DNA: TGTGCCAGCAGTGAGGGGGGGCGCGGAGAGACCCAGTACTTC
CDR3 protein: CASSEGGRGETQYF
CDR3 length: 14
clone size: .
J gene: TRBJ2-5
V gene: TRBV25-1
D gene: .

CDR3 DNA: TGTGCCAGCAGCCCGGGGAACCAAGAGACCCAGTACTTC
CDR3 protein: CASSPGNQETQYF
CDR3 length: 13
clone size: .
J gene: TRBJ2-5
V gene: TRBV7-6
D gene: .

CDR3 DNA: TGTGCCAGCAGCTTATCTCATGAGCAGTTCTTC
CDR3 protein: CASSLSHEQFF
CDR3 length: 11
clone size: .
J gene: TRBJ2-1
V gene: TRBV11-2
D gene: .

CDR3 DNA: TGCGCCAGCAGCTGGGGGCACCAAGAGACCCAGTACTTC
CDR3 protein: CASSWGHQETQYF
CDR3 length: 13
clone size: .
J gene: TRBJ2-5
V gene: TRBV5-1
D gene: .

CDR3 DNA: TGTGCCAGCAGCGCACTAGCGGGGTACTCCTACAATGAGCAGTTCTTC
CDR3 protein: CASSALAGYSYNEQFF
CDR3 length: 16
clone size: .
J gene: TRBJ2-1
V gene: TRBV7-9
D gene: TRBD2

CDR3 DNA: TGTGCCATCAGCCTAGATCGGAATTCACCCCTCCACTTT
CDR3 protein: CAISLDRNSPLHF
CDR3 length: 13
clone size: .
J gene: TRBJ1-6
V gene: TRBV10-3
D gene: .

CDR3 DNA: TGTGCCAGCAGCTTTAAAGAACCGGGACTAGCGGGCCACAATGAGCAGTTCTTC
CDR3 protein: CASSFKEPGLAGHNEQFF
CDR3 length: 18
clone size: .
J gene: TRBJ2-1
V gene: TRBV7-2
D gene: TRBD2

CDR3 DNA: TGTGCCAGCAGTGAACGGACAGTCGTGGGGACCCAGTACTTC
CDR3 protein: CASSERTVVGTQYF
CDR3 length: 14
clone size: .
J gene: TRBJ2-5
V gene: TRBV6-1
D gene: .

CDR3 DNA: TGCGCCAGCAGCCTGACTGGGGAGAGACGGTACAATGAGCAGTTCTTC
CDR3 protein: CASSLTGERRYNEQFF
CDR3 length: 16
clone size: once
J gene: TRBJ2-1
V gene: TRBV5-1
D gene: .

CDR3 DNA: TGTGCCAGCAGCACGACTAGTCTCGGGCAGTTCTTC
CDR3 protein: CASSTTSLGQFF
CDR3 length: 12
clone size: .
J gene: TRBJ2-1
V gene: TRBV7-8
D gene: .

CDR3 DNA: TGTGCCAGCAGATCTAGTTACACTGAAGCTTTCTTT
CDR3 protein: CASRSSYTEAFF
CDR3 length: 12
clone size: .
J gene: TRBJ1-1
V gene: TRBV6-5
D gene: .

CDR3 DNA: TGCGCCAGCAGCCAAGGATACGGGAGGAGGGACACTGAAGCTTTCTTT
CDR3 protein: CASSQGYGRRDTEAFF
CDR3 length: 16
clone size: .
J gene: TRBJ1-1
V gene: TRBV4-1
D gene: .

CDR3 DNA: TGTGCCAGCAGTGAAAACACCTACAATGAGCAGTTCTTC
CDR3 protein: CASSENTYNEQFF
CDR3 length: 13
clone size: .
J gene: TRBJ2-1
V gene: TRBV2
D gene: .

CDR3 DNA: TGTGCCAGCAGCCTCCCGTTCGGGGGTATACAAGAGACCCAGTACTTC
CDR3 protein: CASSLPFGGIQETQYF
CDR3 length: 16
clone size: .
J gene: TRBJ2-5
V gene: TRBV11-2
D gene: .

CDR3 DNA: TGTGCCAGTCCCGGGACAGGGGTCTATGGCTACACCTTC
CDR3 protein: CASPGTGVYGYTF
CDR3 length: 13
clone size: .
J gene: TRBJ1-2
V gene: TRBV11-2
D gene: TRBD1

CDR3 DNA: TGTGCCAGCAGTTACGCTGGGACAGGATCTAACTATGGCTACACCTTC
CDR3 protein: CASSYAGTGSNYGYTF
CDR3 length: 16
clone size: .
J gene: TRBJ1-2
V gene: TRBV6-5
D gene: TRBD1

CDR3 DNA: TGTGCCAGCGGTCAGTACGGGGCCAACGTCCTGACTTTC
CDR3 protein: CASGQYGANVLTF
CDR3 length: 13
clone size: once
J gene: TRBJ2-6
V gene: TRBV2
D gene: .

CDR3 DNA: TGTGCCAGCAGCCCTTCCGGGACTAGCGGCCAAGAGACCCAGTACTTC
CDR3 protein: CASSPSGTSGQETQYF
CDR3 length: 16
clone size: few
J gene: TRBJ2-5
V gene: TRBV9
D gene: TRBD2

CDR3 DNA: TGTGCCAGCAGCGGGGGACAGGACTACGAGCAGTACTTC
CDR3 protein: CASSGGQDYEQYF
CDR3 length: 13
clone size: .
J gene: TRBJ2-7
V gene: TRBV9
D gene: TRBD1

CDR3 DNA: TGTGCCAGCAGGGGGGACAGGGGCGAAAACACCGGGGAGCTGTTTTTT
CDR3 protein: CASRGDRGENTGELFF
CDR3 length: 16
clone size: .
J gene: TRBJ2-2
V gene: TRBV7-9
D gene: TRBD1

CDR3 DNA: TGCGCCAGCAGCGCGGGGACGGATCAAAACTATGGCTACACCTTC
CDR3 protein: CASSAGTDQNYGYTF
CDR3 length: 15
clone size: .
J gene: TRBJ1-2
V gene: TRBV5-1
D gene: .

CDR3 DNA: TGTGCCAGCAGCGCGCTAGGAAATCAGCCCCAGCATTTT
CDR3 protein: CASSALGNQPQHF
CDR3 length: 13
clone size: .
J gene: TRBJ1-5
V gene: TRBV25-1
D gene: .

CDR3 DNA: TGTGCCAGCTCACCACCGAGGGGGCTTGTCAACGAGCAGTACTTC
CDR3 protein: CASSPPRGLVNEQYF
CDR3 length: 15
clone size: .
J gene: TRBJ2-7
V gene: TRBV18
D gene: TRBD1

CDR3 DNA: TGTGCCAGTAGTATTGGCGGGGATTCACCCCTCCACTTT
CDR3 protein: CASSIGGDSPLHF
CDR3 length: 13
clone size: once
J gene: TRBJ1-6
V gene: TRBV19
D gene: .

CDR3 DNA: TGCGCCAGCAGCGTGGGAGGCATAGGGGGGGATGAGCAGTTCTTC
CDR3 protein: CASSVGGIGGDEQFF
CDR3 length: 15
clone size: .
J gene: TRBJ2-1
V gene: TRBV5-1
D gene: .

CDR3 DNA: TGTGCCAGCAGCTTTGGAGGGGCAGGGCCGAACACTGAAGCTTTCTTT
CDR3 protein: CASSFGGAGPNTEAFF
CDR3 length: 16
clone size: .
J gene: TRBJ1-1
V gene: TRBV5-4
D gene: .

CDR3 DNA: TGTGCCAGCAGCTTGGGGGAGCTAAAGTACCAAGAGACCCAGTACTTC
CDR3 protein: CASSLGELKYQETQYF
CDR3 length: 16
clone size: .
J gene: TRBJ2-5
V gene: TRBV5-5
D gene: .

CDR3 DNA: TGTGCCACCAGCAGAGGAGCAGGGGGCACTGAAGCTTTCTTT
CDR3 protein: CATSRGAGGTEAFF
CDR3 length: 14
clone size: .
J gene: TRBJ1-1
V gene: TRBV15
D gene: TRBD1

CDR3 DNA: TGTGCCAGCAGCCCGGGACAGGGAGAAGCTTTCTTT
CDR3 protein: CASSPGQGEAFF
CDR3 length: 12
clone size: .
J gene: TRBJ1-1
V gene: TRBV2
D gene: TRBD1

CDR3 DNA: TGTGCCACCAGTGACCGGACCCAGGGGATAGCTTTCTTT
CDR3 protein: CATSDRTQGIAFF
CDR3 length: 13
clone size: .
J gene: TRBJ1-1
V gene: TRBV24-1
D gene: .